This T cell receptor beta chain was sequenced during a study of T cells in Graves' hyperthyroidism and ophthalmopathy. In the study overall: Any treatment followed the collection of peripheral blood at initial diagnosis. The study's findings and limits: Most thyroid-expanded clonotypes above 0.001 were also found in blood.

This clonotype was picked up many times. Its antigen is as yet unknown. Patients were excluded for uncontrolled infection, other autoimmune disease, pregnancy or lactation. Trimming took off 5 bases at V and 2 bases at J, with 12 bases between the two ends. Germline V CDR1 and CDR2: LGHNA, YSLEER. There are 14 residues in the CDR3. TCR beta CDR3 sequences were amplified from RNA transcripts. An initial round of RT-PCR targeting the TCR CDR3 relied on the HTBI primer set. TCRdb fed the multiplex PCR reads into MiXCR, producing one record per CDR3 protein. The sample has fewer than 750,000 distinct CDR3 sequences, about 15% seen once.

The gene calls are TRBV4-3 and TRBJ1-2; perhaps TRBD1 as D (5 bases). The TCR originated in a woman aged 35 to 49 with Graves' ophthalmopathy. Material: blood. The CDR3 nucleotides are TGCGCCAGCAGCGACTCGGGACTCAACTATGGCTACACCTTC. Encoded protein: CASSDSGLNYGYTF.